These T cell receptor beta chains were read from a single sample in a study of cytomegalovirus exposure and HLA in healthy donors. Produced via immunoSEQ multiplex PCR; TCRdb's table is partial and in-frame only. The profile covers 95,000 to 150,000 clones, with roughly 15% appearing a single time and about 3.1% taken by the ten largest. The sequenced sample consisted of PBMCs. Receptors originate from a female donor in good health and CMV-seropositive. The CDR3 runs from the conserved cysteine through the conserved F or W. A D gene is named only where the DNA matches it firmly. The size of a clone is reported for some rows only, either as once, few or many, or as a class for expanded clones.

d_call	clone_size	v_call	j_call	cdr3_aa	cdr3_nt
NA	NA	TRBV7-6	TRBJ1-3	CASSPLPGQISGNTIYF	TGTGCCAGCAGCCCATTACCGGGACAAATCTCTGGAAACACCATATATTTT
TRBD2	NA	TRBV11-2	TRBJ2-1	CASSHRGLAGEGNEQFF	TGTGCCAGCAGCCATCGAGGACTAGCGGGAGAGGGGAATGAGCAGTTCTTC
TRBD1	NA	TRBV4-3	TRBJ1-2	CASSPTGATNYGYTF	TGCGCCAGCAGCCCAACAGGGGCCACTAACTATGGCTACACCTTC
NA	NA	TRBV5-5	TRBJ1-1	CASRRQENTEAFF	TGTGCCAGCCGCCGGCAGGAGAACACTGAAGCTTTCTTT
NA	NA	TRBV5-1	TRBJ2-7	CASSGSPRGNYEQYF	TGCGCCAGCAGTGGTAGTCCGCGGGGCAACTACGAGCAGTACTTC
NA	NA	TRBV7-9	TRBJ1-1	CASSSQGNTEAFF	TGTGCCAGCAGCTCCCAGGGGAACACTGAAGCTTTCTTT
NA	NA	TRBV27	TRBJ1-4	CASSLAGYEKLFF	TGTGCCAGCAGTTTAGCGGGGTACGAAAAACTGTTTTTT
TRBD1	NA	TRBV2	TRBJ1-6	CASSPGTGGTASPLHF	TGTGCCAGCAGTCCCGGGACAGGGGGTACAGCTTCACCCCTCCACTTT
TRBD2	NA	TRBV4-1	TRBJ2-7	CASSHRTSAIYEQYF	TGCGCCAGCAGCCACCGGACTAGCGCGATCTACGAGCAGTACTTC
NA	once	TRBV6-1	TRBJ2-7	CASSEGQIFYEQYF	TGTGCCAGCAGCGAGGGACAAATATTCTACGAGCAGTACTTC
TRBD1	NA	TRBV12-5	TRBJ2-7	CASGSRDRAIYEQYF	TGTGCTAGTGGTTCCCGGGACAGGGCCATATACGAGCAGTACTTC
NA	few	TRBV6-5	TRBJ1-5	CASSQWGPDNQPQHF	TGTGCCAGCAGTCAATGGGGGCCCGACAATCAGCCCCAGCATTTT
NA	NA	TRBV7-2	TRBJ2-3	CASSVRGSTDTQYF	TGTGCCAGCAGCGTACGGGGTTCCACAGATACGCAGTATTTT
TRBD2	few	TRBV27	TRBJ2-3	CASSLSHSGGAGSTDTQYF	TGTGCCAGCAGTTTATCTCACAGCGGGGGGGCCGGGAGCACAGATACGCAGTATTTT
NA	NA	TRBV7-9	TRBJ2-1	CASSLGPRSSEQFF	TGTGCCAGCAGCTTAGGGCCCCGTTCTAGCGAGCAGTTCTTC
TRBD1	NA	TRBV4-3	TRBJ1-4	CASSQGIRGNEKLFF	TGCGCCAGCAGCCAAGGTATCAGGGGGAATGAAAAACTGTTTTTT
TRBD1	few	TRBV10-3	TRBJ1-2	CATLPGQALLGINYGYTF	TGTGCCACATTGCCGGGACAGGCTCTCCTAGGAATTAACTATGGCTACACCTTC
NA	NA	TRBV7-8	TRBJ2-7	CASSLHGSLAYEQYF	TGTGCCAGCAGCTTACACGGGAGTTTGGCGTACGAGCAGTACTTC
NA	few	TRBV4-3	TRBJ2-3	CASSLRRLEGTDTQYF	TGCGCCAGCAGCCTCCGTCGACTAGAAGGGACAGATACGCAGTATTTT
NA	few	TRBV11-2	TRBJ2-7	CASSWAGEIGGSEQYF	TGTGCCAGCAGCTGGGCAGGGGAGATTGGAGGATCCGAGCAGTACTTC
TRBD1	NA	TRBV29-1	TRBJ2-5	CSVAGQGAGWEETQYF	TGCAGCGTTGCGGGACAGGGGGCAGGCTGGGAAGAGACCCAGTACTTC
NA	NA	TRBV29-1	TRBJ2-1	CSVGSRGSYNEQFF	TGCAGCGTTGGTAGCAGGGGCTCCTACAATGAGCAGTTCTTC
NA	few	TRBV11-2	TRBJ1-1	CASSLRGPTEAFF	TGTGCCAGCAGCTTACGGGGTCCCACTGAAGCTTTCTTT
TRBD2	NA	TRBV5-4	TRBJ2-7	CASSLATSGGAYTYEQYF	TGTGCCAGCAGCTTGGCGACTAGCGGGGGGGCCTACACCTACGAGCAGTACTTC
TRBD2	NA	TRBV19	TRBJ2-3	CASSTLAGGLDTQYF	TGTGCCAGTAGTACTTTAGCGGGGGGGCTAGATACGCAGTATTTT
TRBD2	NA	TRBV5-4	TRBJ2-1	CASSWETTSVSYNEQFF	TGTGCCAGCAGCTGGGAGACGACTAGCGTCTCCTACAATGAGCAGTTCTTC
NA	few	TRBV6-4	TRBJ2-3	CASSDSASATDTQYF	TGTGCCAGCAGTGACTCGGCTAGCGCCACAGATACGCAGTATTTT
NA	few	TRBV5-1	TRBJ2-1	CASSPTARGYNEQFF	TGCGCCAGCAGCCCCACCGCTAGGGGGTACAATGAGCAGTTCTTC
NA	NA	TRBV5-1	TRBJ2-1	CASSLGAAQEVEQFF	TGCGCCAGCAGCTTAGGGGCGGCCCAAGAGGTTGAGCAGTTCTTC
NA	NA	TRBV29-1	TRBJ2-2	CSVCRGWSTGELFF	TGCAGCGTTTGTCGGGGGTGGTCTACCGGGGAGCTGTTTTTT
TRBD1	NA	TRBV6-5	TRBJ1-2	CASSDRDRGYTF	TGTGCCAGCAGTGACAGGGATCGGGGCTACACCTTC
TRBD2	NA	TRBV5-8	TRBJ2-3	CASSSRTSGRVLIYDTQYF	TGTGCCAGCAGCTCACGGACTAGCGGGAGAGTGCTGATATATGATACGCAGTATTTT
TRBD1	NA	TRBV30	TRBJ2-7	CAGKRTGHSYEQYF	TGTGCCGGAAAGCGGACAGGTCACTCCTACGAGCAGTACTTC
NA	NA	TRBV9	TRBJ1-2	CASSVVTESDGYTF	TGTGCCAGCAGCGTAGTAACGGAGTCGGATGGCTACACCTTC
NA	NA	TRBV28	TRBJ1-2	CASSRTVYGYTF	TGTGCCAGCAGTAGGACAGTCTATGGCTACACCTTC
TRBD2	NA	TRBV27	TRBJ2-7	CASSTFSMGLDEQYF	TGTGCCAGCAGTACATTTTCGATGGGACTAGACGAGCAGTACTTC
TRBD2	few	TRBV5-8	TRBJ2-1	CASSLERTSGTGEQFF	TGTGCCAGCAGCTTGGAGAGGACTAGCGGGACTGGTGAGCAGTTCTTC
NA	NA	TRBV28	TRBJ1-5	CATNSVGLQPQHF	TGTGCCACCAACTCAGTGGGGCTCCAGCCCCAGCATTTT
TRBD2	NA	TRBV4-2	TRBJ2-2	CASSQELAGDSNTGELFF	TGTGCCAGCAGCCAAGAATTAGCGGGCGATTCCAACACCGGGGAGCTGTTTTTT
TRBD1	few	TRBV9	TRBJ1-2	CASSGQTWDRHNYGYTF	TGTGCCAGCAGCGGACAGACTTGGGACAGACATAACTATGGCTACACCTTC
NA	NA	TRBV2	TRBJ2-2	CASSVGGSNTGELFF	TGTGCCAGCAGTGTTGGGGGCTCGAACACCGGGGAGCTGTTTTTT
TRBD2	NA	TRBV7-3	TRBJ2-3	CASSRLAGANTDTQYF	TGTGCCAGCAGCCGACTAGCGGGAGCGAACACAGATACGCAGTATTTT
NA	few	TRBV7-8	TRBJ1-2	CASSLASGRTYGYTF	TGTGCCAGCAGCTTAGCGTCAGGGCGGACCTATGGCTACACCTTC
TRBD2	NA	TRBV27	TRBJ2-7	CASSSVTSGGSVEQYF	TGTGCCAGCAGTTCCGTAACGTCGGGAGGCTCAGTCGAGCAGTACTTC
NA	few	TRBV2	TRBJ1-2	CASSAPRGGYGYTF	TGTGCCAGCAGTGCCCCCCGAGGGGGCTATGGCTACACCTTC
TRBD2	once	TRBV27	TRBJ2-1	CASSFRTSGGSEQFF	TGTGCCAGCAGTTTTAGGACTAGCGGGGGTTCTGAGCAGTTCTTC
TRBD2	NA	TRBV4-3	TRBJ2-5	CASSQTTSGIETQYF	TGCGCCAGCAGCCAAACGACTAGCGGAATAGAGACCCAGTACTTC
NA	NA	TRBV7-9	TRBJ2-6	CASSLLIGGPGANVLTF	TGTGCCAGCAGCCTACTGATCGGGGGGCCTGGGGCCAACGTCCTGACTTTC
NA	NA	TRBV29-1	TRBJ1-1	CSVTLTGLNTEAFF	TGCAGCGTCACCCTGACAGGATTGAACACTGAAGCTTTCTTT